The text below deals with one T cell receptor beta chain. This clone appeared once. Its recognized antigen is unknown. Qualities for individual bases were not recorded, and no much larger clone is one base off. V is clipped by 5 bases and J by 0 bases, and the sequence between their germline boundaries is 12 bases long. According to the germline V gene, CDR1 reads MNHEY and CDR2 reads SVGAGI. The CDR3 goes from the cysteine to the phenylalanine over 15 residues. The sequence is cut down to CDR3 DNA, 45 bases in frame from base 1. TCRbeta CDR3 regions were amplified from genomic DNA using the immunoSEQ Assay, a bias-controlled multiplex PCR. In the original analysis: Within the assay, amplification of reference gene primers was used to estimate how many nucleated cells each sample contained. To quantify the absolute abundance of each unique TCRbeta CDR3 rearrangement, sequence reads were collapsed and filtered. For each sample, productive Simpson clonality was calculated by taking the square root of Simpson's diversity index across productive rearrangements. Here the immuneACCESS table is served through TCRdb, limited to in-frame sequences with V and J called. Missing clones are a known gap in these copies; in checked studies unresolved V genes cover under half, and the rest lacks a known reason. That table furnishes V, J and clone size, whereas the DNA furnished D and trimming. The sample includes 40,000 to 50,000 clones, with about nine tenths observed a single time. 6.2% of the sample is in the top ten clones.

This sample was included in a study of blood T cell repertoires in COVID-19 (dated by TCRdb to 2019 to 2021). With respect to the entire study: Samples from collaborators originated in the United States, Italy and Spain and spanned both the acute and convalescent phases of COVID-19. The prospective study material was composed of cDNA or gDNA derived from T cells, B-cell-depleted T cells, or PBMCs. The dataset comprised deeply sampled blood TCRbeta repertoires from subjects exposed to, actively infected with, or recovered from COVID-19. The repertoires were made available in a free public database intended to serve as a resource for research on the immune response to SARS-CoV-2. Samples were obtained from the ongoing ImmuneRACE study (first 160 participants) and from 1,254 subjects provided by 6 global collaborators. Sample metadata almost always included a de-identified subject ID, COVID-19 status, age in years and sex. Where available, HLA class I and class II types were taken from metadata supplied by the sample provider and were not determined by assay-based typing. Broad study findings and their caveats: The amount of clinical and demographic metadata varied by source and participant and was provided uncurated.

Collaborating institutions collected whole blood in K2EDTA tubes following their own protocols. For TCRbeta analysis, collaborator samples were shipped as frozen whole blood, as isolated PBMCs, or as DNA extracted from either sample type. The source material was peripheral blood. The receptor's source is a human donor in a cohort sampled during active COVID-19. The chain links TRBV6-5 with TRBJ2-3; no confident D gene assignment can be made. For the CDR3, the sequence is CASSLMKQSTDTQYF. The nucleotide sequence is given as TGTGCCAGCAGTCTAATGAAACAGAGCACAGATACGCAGTATTTT.